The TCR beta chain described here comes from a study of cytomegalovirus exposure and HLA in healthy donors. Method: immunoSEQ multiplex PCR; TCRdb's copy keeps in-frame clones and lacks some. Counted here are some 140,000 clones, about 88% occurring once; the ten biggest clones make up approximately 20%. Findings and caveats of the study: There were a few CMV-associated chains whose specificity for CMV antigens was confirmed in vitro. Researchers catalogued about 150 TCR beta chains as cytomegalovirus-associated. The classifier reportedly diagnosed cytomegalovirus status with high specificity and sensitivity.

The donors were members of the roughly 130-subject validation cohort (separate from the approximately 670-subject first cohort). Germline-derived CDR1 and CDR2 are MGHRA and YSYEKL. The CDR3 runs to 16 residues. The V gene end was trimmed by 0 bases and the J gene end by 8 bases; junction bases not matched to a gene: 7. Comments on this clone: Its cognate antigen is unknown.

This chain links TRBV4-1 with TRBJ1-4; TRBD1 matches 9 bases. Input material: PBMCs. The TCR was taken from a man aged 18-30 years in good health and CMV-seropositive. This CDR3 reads CASSQDLDRGREKLFF. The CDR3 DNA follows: TGCGCCAGCAGCCAAGATCTGGACAGGGGTAGGGAAAAACTGTTTTTT.